What follows is one T cell receptor beta chain and its context. The antigen remains undetermined. Germline values: CDR1 SGHVS, CDR2 FNYEAQ. The V gene lost 5 bases and the J gene lost 8 bases, with 15 bases spanning the gap. This CDR3 is 13 amino acids long. Sequencing used immunoSEQ multiplex PCR; TCRdb keeps in-frame clones, though not all of them. The sample lists more than 85,000 clones; approximately 85% were seen once. The record originates from a study of T cell responses to AZD1222 COVID-19 vaccine. General study points: In the spike-specific TCR repertoire, nearly half reportedly target unmutated variant regions.

The source was peripheral blood, collected on day 0 of MenACWY control vaccination. The gene calls are TRBV7-6 and TRBJ1-2; possibly TRBD1 for D (5 bases). This sequence was found in an adult in good health. DNA of the CDR3: TGTGCCAGCAGCCACCCCCAGGGACTGGGCTACACCTTC. Translating gives CASSHPQGLGYTF.